This T cell receptor (beta chain) originates from a study of cytomegalovirus exposure and HLA in healthy donors. Turning to the study itself: The same platform as the approximately 660 first-cohort repertoires was used for the 120 validation repertoires, a later analysis reported.

TCRdb's copy holds only in-frame clones and misses some; the assay was immunoSEQ multiplex PCR. Of under 300,000 clones in the sample, roughly 85% were seen once. The germline V gene has CDR1 LGHNA and CDR2 YSLEER. V gave up 2 bases and J gave up 4 bases; unmatched junction bases: 5. The CDR3 covers 15 residues. This clone was found a few times. Its antigen remains unidentified. Other DNA sequences in the sample encode the same CDR3. Study-level results: Reports described diagnosis of cytomegalovirus status by the classifier as highly specific and sensitive. The investigators catalogued about 170 TCR beta chains as cytomegalovirus-associated. Subsequent analysis showed first-cohort TCR clusters tending to co-occur in around 110 validation repertoires.

This chain uses TRBV4-3 with TRBJ1-1, with 9 bases aligning to TRBD1. The sequencing input was PBMCs. The clonotype originates from a woman between 18 and 30 years old in good health and CMV-seronegative. CDR3 nucleotide sequence: TGCGCCAGCAGCCAACGTACAGGGGGCGGCACTGAAGCTTTCTTT. The encoded protein is CASSQRTGGGTEAFF.